This T cell receptor beta chain was captured in a study of blood T cells in healthy people across ages. Findings of the study overall: Per-million-T-cell TCR beta diversity fell roughly linearly with age.

On this clonotype itself: The antigen is undetermined.

Collection of ten milliliters of peripheral blood was performed for each donor. Sample-barcoded 5' priming and a J-beta primer mix drove a second PCR of about 7 to 11 cycles. The authors tagged each cDNA molecule using a template-switch adaptor with 12 random nucleotides. Any given sample supplied a minimum of 3 million CDR3-containing paired-end reads. TCRdb reanalysed the 5' RACE reads using MiXCR and keeps one entry per CDR3 protein. The sample yields 650,000 to 1,000,000 distinct CDR3 sequences, around 36% seen once. Germline CDR1 and CDR2: SGHRS and YFSETQ. V shed 6 bases and J 1 base; nucleotides not matched to a gene: 9. There are 15 residues in the CDR3.

The chain uses TRBV5-1 and TRBJ2-5, with 7 positions matching TRBD1. Sequenced: blood. The sequence derives from a man aged 18 to 30 in good health. CDR3 coding DNA: TGCGCCAGCAACAACAGGGGCTGGGGCCAAGAGACCCAGTACTTC. Protein sequence: CASNNRGWGQETQYF.